These 18 T cell receptor beta chains were all obtained from the same sample, sequenced in a study of cytomegalovirus exposure and HLA in healthy donors. PCR was performed using 60 Vbeta and 13 Jbeta primers. Here immunoSEQ multiplex PCR was the method, and the copy in TCRdb shows in-frame clones only, minus some. The sample records about 100,000 clones, more than 65% being singletons. What was sequenced was PBMCs. The receptors shown here come from a woman aged 18-29 years in good health and CMV-seropositive.

Only a few counts were recorded for this clone. The J gene is TRBJ1-2, the V gene TRBV7-9; D uncertain. In germline, CDR1 is SEHNR, CDR2 FQNEAQ (reference sequence). Trimming cost V 5 bases and J 6 bases, with 10 bases left between them. CDR3 length: 12 residues. The CDR3 loop reads CASSLQVDGYTF. As DNA, the CDR3 is TGTGCCAGCAGCCTCCAGGTGGATGGCTACACCTTC.

The gene calls are TRBV10-3 and TRBJ2-1, with 7 bases identical to TRBD1. V lost 4 bases to trimming and J lost 5 bases; unmatched junction nucleotides: 8. The CDR3 consists of 15 residues. Germline CDR1 is ENHRY and CDR2 is SYGVKD. As DNA, the CDR3 is TGTGCCATCAGTGGGACCGGGACAGTAAACAATGAGCAGTTCTTC. It encodes CAISGTGTVNNEQFF.

This clone was counted between two and nine times. The chain uses TRBV5-4 and TRBJ2-3; possibly TRBD1 for D (6 bases). In germline, CDR1 is SGHNT, CDR2 YYREEE (reference sequence). V lost 0 bases, J lost 4 bases, and 12 bases lay in between. This CDR3 comprises 15 residues. CDR3 residues: CASSLGTGIADTQYF. The CDR3 DNA sequence: TGTGCCAGCAGCTTGGGTACAGGGATCGCAGATACGCAGTATTTT.

The DNA of the CDR3 is TGCAGCGTTGAGTACGGTTACGAGCAGTACTTC. Encoded protein: CSVEYGYEQYF. This sequence joins TRBV29-1 and TRBJ2-7, with unresolved D. The ends were cut back, 3 bases at V and 4 bases at J, with 7 bases in the middle. The germline V gene encodes CDR1 SQVTM and CDR2 ANQGSEA. The CDR3 totals 11 residues.

A few counts support this clone. The chain carries TRBV28 and TRBJ1-1; possible D gene TRBD1, 6 bases. This CDR3 region has 12 residues. Trimming shortened V by 8 bases and J by 3 bases, and 10 bases separated the two germline ends. Germline loops: CDR1 MDHEN, CDR2 SYDVKM. CDR3 sequence (DNA): TGTGCCAGCCAGGACAGTGACACTGAAGCTTTCTTT. Translation gives CASQDSDTEAFF.

This sequence joins TRBV7-2 and TRBJ1-2, with 9 bases fitting TRBD1. The V gene's germline CDR1 is SGHTA and CDR2 FQGNSA. V was clipped by 5 bases and J by 4 bases; unmatched bases: 5. CDR3 length: 14 amino acids. The DNA of the CDR3 is TGTGCCAGCAGCCCTGGGACAGGGACCTATGGCTACACCTTC. As protein: CASSPGTGTYGYTF.

V and J are TRBV4-1 and TRBJ2-3, with D possibly TRBD2 on 6 matching bases. V gave up 4 bases and J gave up 2 bases, with 13 bases separating them. The CDR3 is made up of 15 amino acids. Germline lookup yields CDR1 MGHRA and CDR2 YSYEKL. This chain's CDR3 is CASSPWDFNTDTQYF. The DNA of the CDR3 is TGCGCCAGCAGCCCCTGGGACTTCAACACAGATACGCAGTATTTT.

The chain recombines TRBV7-3 with TRBJ2-3; TRBD1 is a possible D gene (7 bases). Per the germline V gene, CDR1 is SGHTA and CDR2 is FQGTGA. The CDR3 covers 16 residues. Trimming stripped 5 bases from V and 3 bases from J, with 18 bases between. This CDR3 is CASSPAGGRGTDTQYF. For the CDR3, the DNA is TGTGCCAGCAGCCCTGCAGGGGGGCGAGGAACAGATACGCAGTATTTT.

Points on this clone: This sample also contains other DNA sequences that code for the same CDR3. This chain joins TRBV28 and TRBJ1-1; D gene uncertain. Trimming stripped 6 bases from V and 2 bases from J, with 7 bases between. Germline V gene lookup returns CDR1 MDHEN and CDR2 SYDVKM. The CDR3 has 12 residues. The CDR3 loop reads CASSPLNTEAFF. CDR3 nucleotides: TGTGCCAGCAGCCCCCTTAACACTGAAGCTTTCTTT.

This clone was counted a single time. The CDR3 reads CSWTGEETQYF. Here the CDR3 DNA reads TGCAGCTGGACAGGGGAGGAGACCCAGTACTTC. J is TRBJ2-5 and V is TRBV20-1, with 9 bases identical to TRBD1. This CDR3 spans 11 amino acids. Germline values: CDR1 DFQATT, CDR2 SNEGSKA (reference sequence).

This clone has only a few counts. Here the CDR3 reads CASRLTGFSYNEQFF. CDR3 DNA sequence: TGTGCCAGCAGGTTAACAGGTTTCTCCTACAATGAGCAGTTCTTC. The chain joins TRBV6-5 to TRBJ2-1; the D gene is possibly TRBD1 (5 bases). CDR1 and CDR2 (germline): MNHEY, SVGAGI. Trimming shortened V by 6 bases and J by 0 bases, and 12 bases separated the two germline ends. The CDR3 contains 15 residues.

Turning to this clone: At one end the junction does not follow the germline gene, possibly because of a read error. This sequence joins TRBV5-4 and TRBJ1-2; maybe TRBD1 (5 bases). Germline loops: CDR1 SGHNT, CDR2 YYREEE (reference sequence). The CDR3 is 13 amino acids. In nucleotides, the CDR3 is TGTGCCAACAGCTTGGCCTCAGGGAATGGCTACACCTTC. Its protein is CANSLASGNGYTF.

The genes are TRBV27 and TRBJ1-2, with 8 nucleotides matching TRBD1. The germline V gene has CDR1 MNHEY and CDR2 SMNVEV (reference sequence). The V segment lost 6 bases and the J segment 0 bases; nucleotides outside the gene matches: 3. This CDR3 has 14 residues. Here the CDR3 reads CASRRQGTNYGYTF. DNA of the CDR3: TGTGCCAGCAGGCGACAGGGGACTAACTATGGCTACACCTTC.

CDR3 nucleotide sequence: TGTGCCACCAGCAGAGAACCCGGTTGGGGGGGCGGGGAGCTGTTTTTT. Protein product: CATSREPGWGGGELFF. The J gene is TRBJ2-2, the V gene TRBV15; TRBD2 agrees at 7 bases. Per the germline V gene, CDR1 is LNHNV and CDR2 is YYDKDF (reference sequence). The CDR3 sequence is 16 residues long. J gave up 7 bases and V 0 bases, and 8 bases lay outside the gene matches.

This clone was observed a handful of times. The CDR3 DNA is TGTGCCAGCGGGCTAGGTGGGACAGGAGCCTACGAGCAGTACTTC. Residues: CASGLGGTGAYEQYF. This chain uses TRBV6-6 with TRBJ2-7; 8 bases are shared with TRBD1. V gave up 8 bases and J gave up 2 bases; unmatched junction bases: 11. Germline-derived CDR1 and CDR2 are MNHNY and SVGAGI (reference sequence). The CDR3 length is 15 residues.

This clone showed up just a few times. The chain recombines TRBV10-3 with TRBJ1-2; 10 bases agree with TRBD1. The CDR3 length is 14 residues. V shed 6 bases and J 7 bases; nucleotides not matched to a gene: 8. The V gene's germline CDR1 is ENHRY and CDR2 SYGVKD. The CDR3 reads CAIRNDRGQGGYTF. The CDR3 nucleotides read TGTGCCATCAGGAACGACAGGGGGCAAGGTGGCTACACCTTC.

The chain uses TRBV11-2 and TRBJ2-3, with TRBD2 matching 11 bases. The CDR3 spans 17 residues. Germline CDR1 is SGHAT and CDR2 is FQNNGV. V gave up 3 bases and J gave up 5 bases; unmatched junction bases: 10. The CDR3 is CASSFTLAGGRVDTQYF. DNA of the CDR3: TGTGCCAGCAGCTTTACTCTAGCGGGAGGTAGGGTAGATACGCAGTATTTT.

A few counts support this clone. CDR3 loop: CASSETGYSGANVLTF. CDR3 DNA sequence: TGTGCCAGTAGTGAAACCGGTTACTCTGGGGCCAACGTCCTGACTTTC. V usage is TRBV19 and J usage is TRBJ2-6; D not certain. V was clipped by 5 bases and J by 0 bases, with 11 bases between them. The V gene's germline CDR1 is LNHDA and CDR2 SQIVND (reference sequence). This CDR3 has 16 residues.